These 11 T cell receptor beta chains were sequenced from one sample in a study of T cell repertoires in cytomegalovirus infection. Antigen specificity for these receptors is unknown. One entry per CDR3 protein results from TCRdb running MiXCR on the reads. Of about 150,000 distinct CDR3 sequences listed, about 31% are singletons. This specimen was CD8+ T cells from cultured PBMCs, taken from culture after CMV antigen stimulation. The receptors were sampled from a human donor in good health (CMV status not recorded). Some clones in this sample may be carry-over from other donors' samples.

This clonotype has a count of ten or more. The rearrangement joins TRBV19 to TRBJ1-5; D is unresolved. Germline V gene sequence: CDR1 LNHDA, CDR2 SQIVND (reference sequence). V was shortened by 10 bases and J by 1 base, with 17 bases between the two germline ends. This CDR3 has 15 amino acids. The CDR3: CATTHQGVSNQPQHF. The DNA of the CDR3 is TGTGCCACAACCCACCAAGGAGTAAGCAATCAGCCCCAGCATTTT.

The table lists this clonotype with many counts. V is TRBV12-3 or TRBV12-4 and J is TRBJ2-7, with D tentatively TRBD1 (6 bases). V dropped 5 bases and J dropped 6 bases, with 17 bases sitting between them. This CDR3 comprises 14 residues. Here the CDR3 reads CASSPPQGNAEQYF. In DNA form, the CDR3 reads TGTGCCAGCAGTCCTCCCCAGGGGAACGCCGAGCAGTACTTC.

The V gene is TRBV11-2, the J gene TRBJ2-7; maybe TRBD1 (6 bases). This CDR3 has 12 residues. Germline loops: CDR1 SGHAT, CDR2 FQNNGV. Trimming took off 9 bases at V and 2 bases at J, with 11 bases between the two ends. The CDR3 nucleotides are TGTGCCAGTAAAGGACAGACCTACGAGCAGTACTTC. Encoded protein: CASKGQTYEQYF.

V and J are TRBV7-9 and TRBJ2-7; D call uncertain. Germline CDR1 reads SEHNR; CDR2 reads FQNEAQ (reference sequence). V was shortened by 5 bases and J by 3 bases, with 17 bases between the two germline ends. The CDR3 loop spans 15 amino acids. As DNA, the CDR3 is TGTGCCAGCAGCAAAGTTTCTAATGGGTTCTACGAGCAGTACTTC. Translated, it gives CASSKVSNGFYEQYF.

This clonotype appeared a single time. The gene calls are TRBV6-6 and TRBJ1-4; a possible D gene is TRBD1 (5 bases). Looked up from germline, CDR1 is MNHNY and CDR2 is SVGAGI (reference sequence). Trimming left V 6 bases short and J 1 base short, with 9 bases between. The CDR3 loop spans 14 amino acids. The CDR3 sequence: CASRRGVTNEKLFF. CDR3 sequence (DNA): TGTGCCAGCAGACGAGGGGTAACTAATGAAAAACTGTTTTTT.

The chain joins TRBV6-2 or TRBV6-3 to TRBJ1-5; D is uncertain. The germline V gene has CDR1 MNHEY and CDR2 SVGEGT. This CDR3 is 14 amino acids long. Trimming stripped 5 bases from V and 0 bases from J, with 8 bases between. As DNA, the CDR3 is TGTGCCAGCAGTGCGACAAATAGCAATCAGCCCCAGCATTTT. Its protein product is CASSATNSNQPQHF.

Here the CDR3 reads CASSETGSYTDTQYF. For the CDR3, the DNA is TGTGCCAGCAGCGAAACGGGCTCCTACACAGATACGCAGTATTTT. The chain is built from TRBV9 and TRBJ2-3; D not resolved. The ends were cut back, 3 bases at V and 2 bases at J, with 13 bases in the middle. There are 15 residues in the CDR3. The V gene's germline CDR1 is SGDLS and CDR2 YYNGEE.

This clonotype was counted between two and nine times. The rearrangement links TRBV19 to TRBJ1-5; D is ambiguous. The CDR3 totals 15 residues. Trimming took off 5 bases at V and 0 bases at J, with 11 bases between the two ends. Germline values: CDR1 LNHDA, CDR2 SQIVND (reference sequence). The CDR3 region has the DNA TGTGCCAGTAGTTTCCAGGACTATAGCAATCAGCCCCAGCATTTT. Amino acid sequence: CASSFQDYSNQPQHF.

This clonotype showed up many times. This chain joins TRBV12-3 or TRBV12-4 and TRBJ2-1; D not resolved. The V and J ends lost 6 bases and 4 bases respectively, with 16 bases between them. This CDR3 is built from 15 residues. The CDR3 protein is CASRPTLEPYNEQFF. The CDR3 DNA sequence: TGTGCCAGCAGGCCTACGCTGGAGCCATACAATGAGCAGTTCTTC.

V usage is TRBV28 and J usage is TRBJ2-7; 10 bases map to TRBD1. The CDR3 totals 18 residues. Germline CDR1 is MDHEN and CDR2 is SYDVKM. V shed 7 bases and J 2 bases; nucleotides not matched to a gene: 17. The CDR3 region is CASTSSEMVTGGPYEQYF. The CDR3, as DNA: TGTGCCAGCACCTCTTCGGAAATGGTGACAGGGGGCCCCTACGAGCAGTACTTC.

This chain connects TRBV7-6 to TRBJ1-1; TRBD1 aligns across 9 bases. CDR1 is SGHVS, CDR2 FNYEAQ, per germline. The CDR3 runs 15 residues. V was clipped by 5 bases and J by 5 bases; unmatched bases: 9. CDR3 coding DNA: TGTGCCAGCAGCGTTACAGGGGGCGTAAAGACTGAAGCTTTCTTT. This translates into CASSVTGGVKTEAFF.